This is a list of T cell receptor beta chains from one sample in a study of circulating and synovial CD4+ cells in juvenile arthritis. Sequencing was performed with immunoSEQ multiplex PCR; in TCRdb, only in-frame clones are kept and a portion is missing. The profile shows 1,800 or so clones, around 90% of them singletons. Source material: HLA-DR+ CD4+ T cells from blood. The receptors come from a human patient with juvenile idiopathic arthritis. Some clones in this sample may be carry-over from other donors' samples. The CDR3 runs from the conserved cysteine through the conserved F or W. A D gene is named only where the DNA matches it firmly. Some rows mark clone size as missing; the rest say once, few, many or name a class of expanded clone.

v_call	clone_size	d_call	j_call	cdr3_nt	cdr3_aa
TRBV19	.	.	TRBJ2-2	TGTGCCAGTAGGCCCGGTCGCGTGGGCGACACCGGGGAGCTGTTTTTT	CASRPGRVGDTGELFF
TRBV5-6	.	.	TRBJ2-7	TGTGCCAGTATAAGGGGGTACGAGCAGTACTTC	CASIRGYEQYF
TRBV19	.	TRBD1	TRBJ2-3	TGTGCCAGTAGTATTTTATGGGGACAGGGCACAGATACGCAGTATTTT	CASSILWGQGTDTQYF
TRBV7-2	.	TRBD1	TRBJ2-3	TGTGCCAGCAGCTACACAGGGGCGAACACAGATACGCAGTATTTT	CASSYTGANTDTQYF
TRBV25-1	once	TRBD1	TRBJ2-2	TGTGCCAGCAGCCACCGGGACAGGGACACCGGGGAGCTGTTTTTT	CASSHRDRDTGELFF
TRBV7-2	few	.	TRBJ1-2	TGTGCCAGCAGGTACAGGGAGAGCTACACCTTC	CASRYRESYTF
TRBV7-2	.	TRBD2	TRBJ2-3	TGTGCCAGCAGCTTAATCGGGGGGGCAGATACGCAGTATTTT	CASSLIGGADTQYF
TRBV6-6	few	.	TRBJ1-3	TGTGCCAGCAGTCGTAAACAGGGAACTGGAAACACCATATATTTT	CASSRKQGTGNTIYF
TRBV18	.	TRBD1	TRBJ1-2	TGTGCCAGCTCGCCGGACAGGGGCCGGTATGGCTACACCTTC	CASSPDRGRYGYTF
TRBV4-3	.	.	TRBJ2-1	TGCGCCAGCAGCCAAGATTGGCAGGGAAGGGAGCAGTTCTTC	CASSQDWQGREQFF
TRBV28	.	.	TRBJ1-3	TGTGCCAGCAGCCCGAGGGCTTCGCGGGGAAACACCATATATTTT	CASSPRASRGNTIYF
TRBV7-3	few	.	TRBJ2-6	TGTGCCAGCAGCTTATACGGGGTCAGGGGCCCTGGGGCCAACGTCCTGACTTTC	CASSLYGVRGPGANVLTF
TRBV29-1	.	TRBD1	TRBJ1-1	TGCAGCGTCGGACAGGGGGCGTTGACTGAAGCTTTCTTT	CSVGQGALTEAFF
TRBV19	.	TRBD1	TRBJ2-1	TGTGCCAGTAGTTTTCTTGACAGGGGCGGACAGCAGTTCTTC	CASSFLDRGGQQFF
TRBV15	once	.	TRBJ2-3	TGTGCCACCGTCCTGCGAGGCACAGATACGCAGTATTTT	CATVLRGTDTQYF
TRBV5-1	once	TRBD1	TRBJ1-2	TGCGCCAGCAGCTTGACAGGGGGCGCCTATGGCTGCACCTTC	CASSLTGGAYGCTF
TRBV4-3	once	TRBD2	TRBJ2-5	TGCGCCAGCAGCCAAGACCGGACTAGCGGTCCCCAAGAGACCCAGTACTTC	CASSQDRTSGPQETQYF
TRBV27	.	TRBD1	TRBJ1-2	TGTGCCAGCAGAAGGACAGGGTTCCTCTATGGCTACACCTTC	CASRRTGFLYGYTF
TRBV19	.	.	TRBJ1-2	TGTGCCAGTAGTATAGACGGCGGCTATGGCTACACCTTC	CASSIDGGYGYTF
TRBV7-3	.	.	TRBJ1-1	TGTGCCAGCAGCCCCCAACAGGGCACTGAAGCTTTCTTT	CASSPQQGTEAFF
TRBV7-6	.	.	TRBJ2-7	TGTGCCAGCACCTCAAACCCGCAGGGGGGATACGAGCAGTACTTC	CASTSNPQGGYEQYF
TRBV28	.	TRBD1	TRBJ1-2	TGTGCCAGCACATTTAGGGGGCAGGGGGCTTACTATGGCTACACCTTC	CASTFRGQGAYYGYTF
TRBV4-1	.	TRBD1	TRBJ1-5	TGCGCCAGCAGCCCGGGACAGGGATACGATCAGCCCCAGCATTTT	CASSPGQGYDQPQHF
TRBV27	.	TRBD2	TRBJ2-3	TGTGCCAGCAGTCCCGGGACTAGCGGGAGGGGCGATACGCAGTATTTT	CASSPGTSGRGDTQYF